The entry that follows covers one T cell receptor (beta chain) sequence. This sample stems from a study of T cell changes during pregnancy in multiple sclerosis. Sequencing used immunoSEQ multiplex PCR; TCRdb keeps in-frame clones, though not all of them. In the table there are about 36,000 clones, around 89% of which are singletons. Source: CD8+ T cells from peripheral blood mononuclear cells, taken in the third trimester of pregnancy. This sequence originates from a female donor with multiple sclerosis, enrolled in a pregnancy study.

The CDR3 spells CASSRLAGSSYEQYF. As DNA, the CDR3 is TGTGCCAGCAGCAGACTAGCGGGGAGTTCCTACGAGCAGTACTTC. The rearrangement links TRBV14 to TRBJ2-7; 11 nucleotides line up with TRBD2. With 5 bases clipped from V and 1 base from J, the junction kept 4 bases outside the gene matches. Germline CDR1 SGHDN, CDR2 FVKESK. This CDR3 has 15 residues.